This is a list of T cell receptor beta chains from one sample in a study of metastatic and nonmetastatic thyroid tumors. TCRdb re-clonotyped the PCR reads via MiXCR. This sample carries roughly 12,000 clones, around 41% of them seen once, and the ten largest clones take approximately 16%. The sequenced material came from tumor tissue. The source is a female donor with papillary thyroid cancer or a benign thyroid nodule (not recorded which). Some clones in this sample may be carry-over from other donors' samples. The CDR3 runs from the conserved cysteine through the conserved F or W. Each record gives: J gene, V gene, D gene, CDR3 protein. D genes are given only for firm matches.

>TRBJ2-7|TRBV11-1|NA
CASSLGPTGLTYEQYF
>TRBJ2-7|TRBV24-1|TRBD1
CATMAGTGVGEQYF
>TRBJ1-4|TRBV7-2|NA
CASSLEVAGYEKLFF
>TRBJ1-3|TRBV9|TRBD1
CASSGQGAGNTIYF
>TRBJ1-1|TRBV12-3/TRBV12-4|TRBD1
CASRPGQGTEAFF
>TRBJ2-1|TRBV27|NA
CASSRAGSYNEQFF
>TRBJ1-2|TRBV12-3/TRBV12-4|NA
CASSPDGSRGYTF
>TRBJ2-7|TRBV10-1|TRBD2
CASSDGREGDEQYF
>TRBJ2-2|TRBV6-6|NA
CASSYWLRAAFGELFF
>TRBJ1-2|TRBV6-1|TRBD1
CASSGGQVSDGYTF
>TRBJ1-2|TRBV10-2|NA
CASSEGPDVYGYTF
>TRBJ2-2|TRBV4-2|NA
CASSTDRGSTGELFF
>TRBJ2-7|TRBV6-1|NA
CASSKRLEGEQYF